This T cell receptor beta chain appears in the sequencing data of a study of T cell responses to AZD1222 COVID-19 vaccine. Study-level background: Pooled samples include second doses given at about 4 or 12 weeks.

The data were produced by immunoSEQ multiplex PCR, yet TCRdb's version contains in-frame clones alone and is incomplete. This table has 95,000 to 150,000 clones, 75% to 90% appearing once. In regard to this clone: The antigen is undetermined.

Study-level results: Along spike, vaccine-associated CD4 TCRs were found throughout, with dominance at 160-218 and 743-854.

This TCR was recovered from an adult in good health. Sequenced material: peripheral blood, taken on day 0 of AZD1222 vaccination.

The CDR3 here is CASSLGVPYNEQFF. CDR3 coding DNA: TGTGCCAGCAGTTTAGGAGTACCCTACAATGAGCAGTTCTTC. This sequence joins TRBV27 and TRBJ2-1; no firm D call. V lost 2 bases and J lost 2, with 7 bases in between. Germline V lookup: CDR1 MNHEY, CDR2 SMNVEV (reference sequence). This CDR3 has 14 residues.